The 10 T cell receptor beta chains listed next were all sequenced from one sample in a study of T cells in Graves' hyperthyroidism and ophthalmopathy. What was amplified from RNA transcripts were TCR beta CDR3 regions. First-round RT-PCR targeting the TCR CDR3 was performed with the HTBI primer set. MiXCR was run by TCRdb on the multiplex PCR reads, yielding one entry per CDR3 protein. In the table there are some 550,000 distinct CDR3 sequences, around 16% of which are singletons. Material: blood. The origin of the receptors is a middle-aged woman with Graves' ophthalmopathy.

This clonotype was observed a few times. The rearrangement uses TRBV6-1 and TRBJ2-5, with 7 bases that match TRBD1. The ends lost 8 bases at V and 4 bases at J; junction bases unmatched: 7. Per the germline V gene, CDR1 is MNHNS and CDR2 is SASEGT. The CDR3 runs to 13 residues. The CDR3 bases are TGTGCCAGCCTGACAGGGTCTGCAGAGACCCAGTACTTC. Its translation: CASLTGSAETQYF.

The chain is built from TRBV15 and TRBJ1-1; D is undetermined. The CDR3 spans 14 residues. The ends were cut back, 2 bases at V and 1 base at J, with 8 bases in the middle. Germline CDR1 reads LNHNV; CDR2 reads YYDKDF (reference sequence). This CDR3 reads CATSRLRRNTEAFF. In DNA, the CDR3 is TGTGCCACCAGCAGACTAAGAAGGAACACTGAAGCTTTCTTT.

In its sample, this clonotype was seen a few times. This rearrangement joins TRBV10-2 to TRBJ2-6, with D unresolved. CDR1 and CDR2 (germline): WSHSY, SAAADI. CDR3 size: 13 residues. Between the trimmed V and J ends, which lost 7 bases and 4 bases, there was a span of 8 bases. The CDR3 DNA reads as TGCGCCAGCACCACACTCGGGGCCAACGTCCTGACTTTC. Its translation: CASTTLGANVLTF.

This clonotype was detected a few times. This chain uses TRBV11-2 with TRBJ1-2; D is ambiguous. CDR1 SGHAT and CDR2 FQNNGV come from the germline V gene. CDR3 length equals 16 residues. With 5 bases removed from V and 2 bases from J, the gap between germline ends came to 18 bases. CDR3 sequence reads: CASSPAPLLGNYGYTF. As DNA, the CDR3 is TGTGCCAGCAGCCCAGCGCCCCTCCTCGGCAACTATGGCTACACCTTC.

The chain carries TRBV24-1 and TRBJ2-1; 11 positions match TRBD2. Looked up from germline, CDR1 is KGHDR and CDR2 is SFDVKD. Trimming at V came to 7 bases and at J to 10 bases, leaving 8 bases not matched to a gene. CDR3 length: 14 residues. DNA of the CDR3: TGTGCCACCAGAGGGACTAGCGGTATTGGGGAGCAGTTCTTC. Its protein is CATRGTSGIGEQFF.

This clonotype was counted many times. The chain joins TRBV2 to TRBJ2-1; the match to TRBD2 covers 11 bases. V dropped 4 bases and J dropped 8; count of bases not matched to a gene: 7. The CDR3 totals 15 residues. The germline V gene has CDR1 SNHLY and CDR2 FYNNEI. The CDR3, as DNA: TGTGCCAGCAGTGTGGGGGCTAGCGGGGGGTATGAGCAGTTCTTC. Protein product: CASSVGASGGYEQFF.

This clonotype was seen only a few times. The chain joins TRBV7-9 to TRBJ2-1, with TRBD1 matching over 8 bases. Germline CDR1 is SEHNR and CDR2 is FQNEAQ (reference sequence). The CDR3 extends over 13 amino acids. V shed 5 bases, J shed 8 bases, and the junction held 5 bases outside the gene matches. This chain's CDR3 is CASSRTGIHEQFF. DNA for the CDR3: TGTGCCAGCAGCCGGACAGGGATCCATGAGCAGTTCTTC.

This clonotype was found many times. J is TRBJ2-5 and V is TRBV3-1; D tentatively reads TRBD1 or TRBD2 (5 bases each). This CDR3 spans 18 amino acids. Trimming took 2 bases from V and 1 from J, leaving 20 bases between them. Germline V gives CDR1 LGHDT, CDR2 YNNKEL (reference sequence). Here the CDR3 reads CASSQTPGPTFFQETQYF. CDR3 sequence (DNA): TGTGCCAGCAGCCAAACTCCGGGACCAACCTTTTTCCAAGAGACCCAGTACTTC.

J is TRBJ2-7 and V is TRBV29-1, with D tentatively TRBD1 (6 bases). Trimming stripped 2 bases from V and 7 bases from J, with 15 bases between. CDR1 and CDR2 (germline): SQVTM, ANQGSEA. The CDR3 consists of 13 residues. Here the CDR3 DNA reads TGCAGCGTTGAATTTTTGGGGGCTGGAGAGCAGTACTTC. Its translation is CSVEFLGAGEQYF.

This clonotype was counted only a few times. The V call is TRBV19, the J call TRBJ2-1; D is possibly TRBD1 (5 bases). Germline V gene data show CDR1 as LNHDA and CDR2 as SQIVND (reference sequence). Trimming took off 4 bases at V and 15 bases at J, with 16 bases between the two ends. The CDR3 covers 12 residues. The CDR3 nucleotides are TGTGCCAGTAGTAGGGGATCCCAGGGTTTGTTCTTC. This codes for CASSRGSQGLFF.